The next 21 T cell receptor beta chains were all read from a single sample in a study of blood T cell repertoires in COVID-19. Assay used: immunoSEQ multiplex PCR; TCRdb lists only in-frame clones, some missing. The sample holds 50,000 or so clones, around 79% seen once. Sequencing was carried out using peripheral blood. The source of these receptors is a human donor with active or convalescent COVID-19. The donor label of this sample is uncertain.

This clone has a handful of counts. This chain connects TRBV5-1 to TRBJ2-5, with 7 nucleotides matching TRBD1. Germline CDR1 reads SGHRS; CDR2 reads YFSETQ. This CDR3 region has 15 residues. The V gene end was trimmed by 3 bases and the J gene end by 0 bases; junction bases not matched to a gene: 5. DNA of the CDR3: TGCGCCAGCAGCTCACGCAGGGGGTACCAAGAGACCCAGTACTTC. It is translated as CASSSRRGYQETQYF.

CDR3 amino acids: CASSASGAQTQYF. CDR3 DNA sequence: TGTGCCAGCAGTGCTAGCGGGGCCCAGACCCAGTACTTC. This chain links TRBV28 with TRBJ2-5; the match to TRBD2 covers 9 bases. Germline CDR1 is MDHEN and CDR2 is SYDVKM. The ends lost 5 bases at V and 6 bases at J; junction bases unmatched: 4. The CDR3 runs to 13 residues.

The chain uses TRBV28 and TRBJ2-3; D not certain. Trimming took 2 bases from V and 2 from J, leaving 8 bases between them. Germline V gene lookup returns CDR1 MDHEN and CDR2 SYDVKM. The CDR3 runs to 14 residues. Here the CDR3 reads CASSLNRNTDTQYF. The DNA of the CDR3 is TGTGCCAGCAGTTTAAACAGAAACACAGATACGCAGTATTTT.

The V call is TRBV7-6, the J call TRBJ2-5; 12 bases line up with TRBD2. Germline V gene sequence: CDR1 SGHVS, CDR2 FNYEAQ. CDR3 length equals 15 residues. V lost 6 bases to trimming and J lost 4 bases; unmatched junction nucleotides: 6. The CDR3, as DNA: TGTGCCAGCAGTGTGACTAGCGGGAGTCCAGAGACCCAGTACTTC. It is translated as CASSVTSGSPETQYF.

V and J are TRBV4-1 and TRBJ2-7, with TRBD2 matching 11 bases. V was pared by 4 bases and J by 2 bases, with 4 bases of the junction left unmatched. There are 15 residues in the CDR3. Germline-derived CDR1 and CDR2 are MGHRA and YSYEKL. This CDR3 is CASSLLTSGTYEQYF. The DNA for the CDR3 is TGCGCCAGCAGCCTGCTGACTAGCGGGACCTACGAGCAGTACTTC.

The chain links TRBV2 to TRBJ1-2, with TRBD1 identical over 11 bases. This CDR3 has 16 amino acids. The germline gives CDR1 SNHLY, CDR2 FYNNEI. Unmatched junction bases numbered 11, after V lost 6 bases and J lost 5 bases. This CDR3 is CASRRGGQGGWYGYTF. In DNA form, the CDR3 reads TGTGCCAGCAGAAGAGGGGGACAGGGGGGTTGGTATGGCTACACCTTC.

V usage is TRBV7-9 and J usage is TRBJ2-7; 11 bases fit TRBD1. The germline V gene encodes CDR1 SEHNR and CDR2 FQNEAQ (reference sequence). The J segment lost 4 bases and the V segment lost 5 bases, leaving 7 bases of the junction unmatched. The CDR3 loop spans 15 amino acids. DNA for the CDR3: TGTGCCAGCAGCCCAGGACAGGGGGCGTCTTACGAGCAGTACTTC. This gives the protein CASSPGQGASYEQYF.

V usage is TRBV18 and J usage is TRBJ2-6; the D gene is possibly TRBD2 (5 bases). The CDR3 length is 17 residues. Germline V CDR1 and CDR2: KGHSH, LQKENI. Trimming cost V 4 bases and J 0 bases, with 13 bases left between them. CDR3 in amino acids: CASSQTRDSSGANVLTF. The CDR3 nucleotides read TGTGCCAGCTCACAGACACGGGATAGCTCTGGGGCCAACGTCCTGACTTTC.

The rearrangement links TRBV5-1 to TRBJ2-3; 12 nucleotides match TRBD1. V shed 3 bases and J 1 base; nucleotides not matched to a gene: 12. The length of the CDR3 is 19 residues. The germline gives CDR1 SGHRS, CDR2 YFSETQ. CDR3 loop: CASSSGAGQGALGTDTQYF. CDR3 nucleotide sequence: TGCGCCAGCAGCTCTGGGGCGGGACAGGGGGCCCTCGGCACAGATACGCAGTATTTT.

This sequence joins TRBV5-5 and TRBJ1-3; no clear D. The CDR3 spans 14 residues. V lost 4 bases, J lost 0 bases, and 8 bases lay in between. Germline CDR1 SGHKS, CDR2 YYEKEE (reference sequence). This CDR3 is CASSPPGSGNTIYF. The CDR3 DNA reads as TGTGCCAGCAGCCCTCCGGGCTCTGGAAACACCATATATTTT.

The chain carries TRBV5-1 and TRBJ2-6, with TRBD2 identical over 7 bases. Trimming cost V 0 bases and J 4 bases; bases outside gene matches: 7. In germline, CDR1 is SGHRS, CDR2 YFSETQ. There are 17 residues in the CDR3. The CDR3 sequence: CASSLEGLLLGANVLTF. The CDR3 DNA reads as TGCGCCAGCAGCTTGGAGGGACTACTTCTGGGGGCCAACGTCCTGACTTTC.

This chain uses TRBV21-1 with TRBJ2-1; the table's D call, TRBD2, has no DNA check behind it. TRBV21-1 is assigned pseudogene status. The CDR3 totals 19 residues. This CDR3 is CASSKVRARRESSYNEQFF. In DNA, the CDR3 is TGTGCCAGCAGCAAAGTCCGGGCTCGGCGGGAGAGCTCCTACAATGAGCAGTTCTTC.

In DNA form, the CDR3 reads TGTGCCAGCAGCCGAGGGGCAGGGGGCTCTTACGAGCAGTACTTC. It translates to CASSRGAGGSYEQYF. The chain uses TRBV28 and TRBJ2-7; TRBD1 matches 8 bases. The CDR3 consists of 15 residues. The germline CDR1 and CDR2 sequences are MDHEN and SYDVKM. With 6 bases clipped from V and 4 bases from J, the junction kept 11 bases outside the gene matches. The full variable domain, with the rest looked up from reference TRBV28 and TRBJ2-7, is DVKVTQSSRYLVKRTGEKVFLECVQDMDHENMFWYRQDPGLGLRLIYFSYDVKMKEKGDIPEGYSVSREKKERFSLILESASTNQTSMYLCASSRGAGGSYEQYFGPGTRLTVT.

The chain recombines TRBV5-1 with TRBJ2-7, with 7 bases that match TRBD1. The V and J ends lost 4 bases and 2 bases, in that order; junction bases with no gene match: 9. The CDR3 totals 15 residues. Germline-derived CDR1 and CDR2 are SGHRS and YFSETQ. CDR3 sequence reads: CASSGIGTATYEQYF. CDR3 DNA: TGCGCCAGCAGCGGAATCGGGACAGCTACCTACGAGCAGTACTTC.

This clone was recorded once. The chain is built from TRBV5-1 and TRBJ2-1, with D perhaps TRBD1 (6 bases). This CDR3 is built from 17 residues. The ends were cut back, 2 bases at V and 0 bases at J, with 15 bases in the middle. Germline V gene lookup returns CDR1 SGHRS and CDR2 YFSETQ. CDR3 residues: CASSFAYRDVSYNEQFF. CDR3 nucleotide sequence: TGCGCCAGCAGCTTTGCTTACAGGGATGTCTCCTACAATGAGCAGTTCTTC.

This rearrangement joins TRBV2 to TRBJ1-3; TRBD1 matches at 7 bases. This CDR3 spans 15 amino acids. V was pared by 5 bases and J by 0 bases, with 4 bases of the junction left unmatched. The germline gives CDR1 SNHLY, CDR2 FYNNEI. The CDR3 bases are TGTGCCAGCAGTCAAGGGGGCTTCTCTGGAAACACCATATATTTT. It translates to CASSQGGFSGNTIYF.

The rearrangement joins TRBV6-1 to TRBJ2-1; no reliable D call. This CDR3 has 13 residues. Germline V lookup: CDR1 MNHNS, CDR2 SASEGT. Trimming stripped 8 bases from V and 2 bases from J, with 10 bases between. The CDR3 region has the DNA TGTGCCAGCTTCCTGGCGGCCTACAATGAGCAGTTCTTC. It is translated as CASFLAAYNEQFF.

In DNA, the CDR3 is TGTGCCAGTACTAGCGGCTCCTACAATGAGCAGTTCTTC. This translates into CASTSGSYNEQFF. The chain is built from TRBV19 and TRBJ2-1, with 7 nucleotides matching TRBD2. Germline lookup yields CDR1 LNHDA and CDR2 SQIVND (reference sequence). CDR3 length equals 13 residues. Germline trimming cut 7 bases from V and 0 bases from J; bases unmatched to any gene: 0.

V usage is TRBV27 and J usage is TRBJ1-1; 7 nucleotides agree with TRBD1. Per germline, CDR1 MNHEY and CDR2 SMNVEV (reference sequence). V dropped 7 bases and J dropped 6; count of bases not matched to a gene: 11. The CDR3 is 14 amino acids. The CDR3 region has the DNA TGTGCCAGCAACCTAGGGGGCGGCGGGGCTGAAGCTTTCTTT. It translates to CASNLGGGGAEAFF.

V is TRBV2 and J is TRBJ1-4; TRBD1 aligns across 9 bases. The CDR3 covers 16 residues. Trimming removed 6 bases from V and 4 bases from J; junction bases left unmatched: 9. Germline CDR1 SNHLY, CDR2 FYNNEI. Written as DNA, the CDR3 is TGTGCCAGCAGCTCCTTGGGGGACAGGGTTAATGAAAAACTGTTTTTT. Amino acids: CASSSLGDRVNEKLFF.

This clone was observed a few times. The rearrangement uses TRBV6-4 and TRBJ2-1; 10 positions match TRBD2. J lost 5 bases, V lost 6 bases, and 7 bases had no gene match. The CDR3 contains 15 residues. The germline V gene has CDR1 MRHNA and CDR2 SNTAGT. The CDR3 sequence: CASRKAGGLHNEQFF. CDR3 coding DNA: TGTGCCAGCAGGAAAGCGGGAGGGCTCCACAATGAGCAGTTCTTC.